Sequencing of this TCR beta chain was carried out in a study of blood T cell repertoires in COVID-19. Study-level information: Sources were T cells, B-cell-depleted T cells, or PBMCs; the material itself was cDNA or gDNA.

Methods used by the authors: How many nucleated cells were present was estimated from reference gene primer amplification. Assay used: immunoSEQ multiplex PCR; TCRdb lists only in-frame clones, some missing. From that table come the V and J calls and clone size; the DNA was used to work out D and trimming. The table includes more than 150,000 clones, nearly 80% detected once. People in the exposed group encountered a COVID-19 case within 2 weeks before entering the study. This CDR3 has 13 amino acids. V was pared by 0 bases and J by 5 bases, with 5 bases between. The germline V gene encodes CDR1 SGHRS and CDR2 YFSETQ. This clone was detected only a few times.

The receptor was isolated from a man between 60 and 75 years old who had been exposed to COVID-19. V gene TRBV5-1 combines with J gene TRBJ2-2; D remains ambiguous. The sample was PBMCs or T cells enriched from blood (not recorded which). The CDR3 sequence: CASSLVLTGELFF. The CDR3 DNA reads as TGCGCCAGCAGCTTGGTACTAACCGGGGAGCTGTTTTTT.